The 2 T cell receptor beta chains below were found in one sample sequenced in a study of blood T cell repertoires in COVID-19. Repertoires were generated with immunoSEQ multiplex PCR, while TCRdb's copy carries only in-frame clones and drops some. Among under 250,000 clones listed, approximately 85% were seen once. Sequenced material: PBMCs or T cells enriched from blood (not recorded which). The receptors come from a woman aged 45 to 65 with acute COVID-19.

The V call is TRBV14, the J call TRBJ2-7; D is possibly TRBD2 (6 bases). There are 14 residues in the CDR3. Per the germline V gene, CDR1 is SGHDN and CDR2 is FVKESK. Trimming cost V 4 bases and J 2 bases, with 12 bases left between them. The DNA for the CDR3 is TGTGCCAGCAGCCCCCGGGGGTTCCCCTACGAGCAGTACTTC. Translation gives CASSPRGFPYEQYF. Based on the CDR3 plus reference TRBV14 and TRBJ2-7, the full variable domain is EAGVTQFPSHSVIEKGQTVTLRCDPISGHDNLYWYRRVMGKEIKFLLHFVKESKQDESGMPNNRFLAERTGGTYSTLKVQPAELEDSGVYFCASSPRGFPYEQYFGPGTRLTVT.

J is TRBJ1-4 and V is TRBV5-6; 8 bases map to TRBD1. Trimming cost V 2 bases and J 8 bases; bases outside gene matches: 8. CDR1 and CDR2 from the germline V gene are SGHDT and YYEEEE. The CDR3 sequence is 15 residues long. The CDR3 DNA is TGTGCCAGCAGCTTTATGGACAGGGCTAGCGAAAAACTGTTTTTT. Protein: CASSFMDRASEKLFF.